This record concerns one TCR beta chain sequence. The V gene's germline CDR1 is LNHNV and CDR2 YYDKDF (reference sequence). The CDR3 consists of 15 residues. The V gene lost 2 bases and the J gene lost 10 bases, with 15 bases spanning the gap. This sample stems from a study of shared clonotypes between healthy human individuals. Profiled with immunoSEQ multiplex PCR; TCRdb holds only in-frame clones, not every one. The data contain about 1 million clones, about 75% of them singletons. J is TRBJ1-6 and V is TRBV15; tentatively, D is TRBD1 (5 bases). This clonotype originated in a man aged 18-30 years in good health. Source material: memory CD4+ T cells sorted from blood. Stated subset: CD45RA-negative fraction. The CDR3 bases are TGTGCCACCAGCAGAAACCAGGGAGCTGGGTCACCCCTCCACTTT. This encodes CATSRNQGAGSPLHF.